This T cell receptor (beta chain) was profiled in a study of cytomegalovirus exposure and HLA in healthy donors. PCR primers comprised 60 Vbeta and 13 Jbeta primers. Generated by immunoSEQ multiplex PCR, the TCRdb table keeps only in-frame clones and is missing some. Its table records about 140,000 clones. With 10 bases removed from V and 2 bases from J, the gap between germline ends came to 7 bases. The CDR3 consists of 11 residues. Germline CDR1 is SGHNT and CDR2 is YYREEE (reference sequence). The clonotype originates from a man in his forties in good health and CMV-seronegative. The chain carries TRBV5-4 and TRBJ1-5; D is undetermined. The specimen was PBMCs. For the CDR3, the DNA is TGTGCCCTGGAGGGCAATCAGCCCCAGCATTTT. Protein product: CALEGNQPQHF.